What follows describes a single T cell receptor beta chain. V lost 3 bases to trimming and J lost 0 bases; unmatched junction nucleotides: 6. Germline CDR1 reads LGHDT; CDR2 reads YNNKEL (reference sequence). The CDR3 contains 16 residues. This sample stems from a study of blood T cell repertoires in COVID-19. Using immunoSEQ multiplex PCR, the repertoire was profiled, and TCRdb retains in-frame clones only, with some absent. Here the sample spans under 250,000 clones, roughly 75% being singletons. Sequenced: peripheral blood. The clonotype comes from a woman aged 70-85 years with acute or convalescent COVID-19. J is TRBJ2-3 and V is TRBV3-1 (or the pseudogene TRBV3-2), with 7 bases fitting TRBD2. CDR3 nucleotide sequence: TGTGCCAGCAGCCAGAGGAGCGGGGTTAGCACAGATACGCAGTATTTT. It yields the protein CASSQRSGVSTDTQYF.